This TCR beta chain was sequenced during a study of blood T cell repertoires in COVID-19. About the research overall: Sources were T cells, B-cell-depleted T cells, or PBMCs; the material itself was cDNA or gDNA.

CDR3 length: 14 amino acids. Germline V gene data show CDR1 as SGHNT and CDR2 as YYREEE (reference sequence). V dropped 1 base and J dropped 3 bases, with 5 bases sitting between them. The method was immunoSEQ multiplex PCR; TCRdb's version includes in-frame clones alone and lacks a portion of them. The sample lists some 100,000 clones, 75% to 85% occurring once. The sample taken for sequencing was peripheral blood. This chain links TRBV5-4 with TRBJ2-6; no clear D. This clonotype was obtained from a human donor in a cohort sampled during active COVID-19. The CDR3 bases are TGTGCCAGCAGCTTGAGAGGTGGGGCCAACGTCCTGACTTTC. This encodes CASSLRGGANVLTF.